The 26 T cell receptor beta chains below all came from one sample that was sequenced in a study of OX40 agonist ivuxolimab in advanced cancers. TCRdb keeps only in-frame clones here, not all; method: immunoSEQ multiplex PCR. The table includes about 150,000 clones, about 93% detected once. Sequencing was performed on CD4+ or CD8+ T cells sorted from blood, taken in a trial of the OX40 agonist ivuxolimab. Receptors were obtained from an adult with an advanced solid tumor such as melanoma, head and neck, liver or kidney cancer.

This clone was observed once. The chain has TRBV7-2 and TRBJ1-2; 9 nucleotides line up with TRBD1. The length of the CDR3 is 17 residues. Losses at the gene ends were 1 base for V and 4 bases for J; bases not matched to a gene: 10. Germline CDR1 reads SGHTA; CDR2 reads FQGNSA. CDR3 protein: CASSLVGGQGVGYGYTF. CDR3 nucleotide sequence: TGTGCCAGCAGCTTAGTGGGGGGACAGGGAGTAGGCTATGGCTACACCTTC.

The V gene is TRBV9, the J gene TRBJ1-5, with unresolved D. CDR3 size: 15 residues. Trimming removed 3 bases from V and 0 bases from J, with 10 bases in between. Germline V lookup: CDR1 SGDLS, CDR2 YYNGEE. The chain's CDR3 is CASSATAGSNQPQHF. The CDR3 nucleotides read TGTGCCAGCAGCGCCACCGCTGGTAGCAATCAGCCCCAGCATTTT.

This chain uses TRBV7-2 with TRBJ2-1; the D call may be TRBD1 or TRBD2 (5 bases each). V lost 4 bases and J lost 6, with 10 bases in between. The CDR3 spans 13 residues. Germline lookup yields CDR1 SGHTA and CDR2 FQGNSA. For the CDR3, the DNA is TGTGCCAGCAGCTACCCCGGGGCCAATGAGCAGTTCTTC. This translates into CASSYPGANEQFF.

The V and J genes are TRBV23-1 and TRBJ1-1, with unresolved D. TRBV23-1 is an ORF, with its function uncertain. Trimming left V 3 bases short and J 1 base short, with 6 bases between. The CDR3 is made up of 13 amino acids. The CDR3 loop reads CASSQRGNTEAFF. As DNA, the CDR3 is TGCGCCAGCAGTCAGCGTGGGAACACTGAAGCTTTCTTT.

The chain uses TRBV6-6 and TRBJ1-5; 7 nucleotides agree with TRBD1. The V gene's germline CDR1 is MNHNY and CDR2 SVGAGI (reference sequence). V shed 6 bases and J 5 bases; nucleotides not matched to a gene: 4. The CDR3 contains 13 residues. The DNA for the CDR3 is TGTGCCAGCAGACGAGACAGGGATCAGCCCCAGCATTTT. As protein: CASRRDRDQPQHF.

This chain links TRBV25-1 with TRBJ2-3; TRBD2 aligns across 8 bases. Losses at the gene ends were 4 bases for V and 4 bases for J; bases not matched to a gene: 7. The germline CDR1 and CDR2 sequences are MGHDK and SYGVNS. This CDR3 comprises 15 residues. The DNA of the CDR3 is TGTGCCAGCAGTGGGGCGGGGGGATACTCAGATACGCAGTATTTT. This codes for CASSGAGGYSDTQYF. Supplemented by reference TRBV25-1 and TRBJ2-3, the full variable domain reads EADIYQTPRYLVIGTGKKITLECSQTMGHDKMYWYQQDPGMELHLIHYSYGVNSTEKGDLSSESTVSRIRTEHFPLTLESARPSHTSQYLCASSGAGGYSDTQYFGPGTRLTVL.

This clone was counted once. This chain connects TRBV5-1 to TRBJ1-2; 8 bases fit TRBD1. V trimming: 4 bases; J trimming: 8 bases; junction bases outside the gene matches: 7. Germline CDR1 SGHRS, CDR2 YFSETQ. This CDR3 is built from 13 residues. The CDR3 sequence is CASSPRQGHGYTF. Here the CDR3 DNA reads TGCGCCAGCAGCCCGCGACAGGGGCACGGCTACACCTTC. Drawing the rest from reference TRBV5-1 and TRBJ1-2, the complete variable domain is KAGVTQTPRYLIKTRGQQVTLSCSPISGHRSVSWYQQTPGQGLQFLFEYFSETQRNKGNFPGRFSGRQFSNSRSEMNVSTLELGDSALYLCASSPRQGHGYTFGSGTRLTVV.

This clone has just a few counts. The chain has TRBV28 and TRBJ2-3; D not certain. The germline gives CDR1 MDHEN, CDR2 SYDVKM. The CDR3 sequence is 12 residues long. Trimming removed 7 bases at V and 4 bases at J, with 9 bases between. The DNA for the CDR3 is TGTGCCAGCAAAAAAAACGCAGATACGCAGTATTTT. This encodes CASKKNADTQYF.

The chain has TRBV7-2 and TRBJ2-2; D gene unclear. This CDR3 has 14 residues. Germline values: CDR1 SGHTA, CDR2 FQGNSA. Trimming shortened V by 3 bases and J by 6 bases, and 11 bases separated the two germline ends. Written as DNA, the CDR3 is TGTGCCAGCAGCTTCAACGGACGGGCCGGGGAGCTGTTTTTT. Its protein is CASSFNGRAGELFF.

The gene calls are TRBV7-9 and TRBJ1-2; 7 bases align to TRBD1. The CDR3 runs to 14 residues. The V and J ends lost 4 bases and 0 bases, in that order; junction bases with no gene match: 2. Germline V gene lookup returns CDR1 SEHNR and CDR2 FQNEAQ (reference sequence). The CDR3 spells CASSSQGANYGYTF. In DNA form, the CDR3 reads TGTGCCAGCAGCTCGCAGGGGGCTAACTATGGCTACACCTTC. Full variable domain (outside the CDR3, taken from reference TRBV7-9 and TRBJ1-2): DTGVSQNPRHKITKRGQNVTFRCDPISEHNRLYWYRQTLGQGPEFLTYFQNEAQLEKSRLLSDRFSAERPKGSFSTLEIQRTEQGDSAMYLCASSSQGANYGYTFGSGTRLTVV.

Concerning this clone itself: The sample contains more than one DNA sequence encoding this CDR3. J is TRBJ1-6 and V is TRBV28; D perhaps matches TRBD1 (5 bases). V lost 2 bases and J lost 0, with 5 bases in between. CDR1 is MDHEN and CDR2 is SYDVKM in the germline V gene. The CDR3 runs to 15 residues. The CDR3 loop is CASSLGGSYNSPLHF. The CDR3 region has the DNA TGTGCCAGCAGTTTAGGGGGCTCCTATAATTCACCCCTCCACTTT.

This clone was found once. J is TRBJ2-1 and V is TRBV19, with 9 bases identical to TRBD1. Germline V gives CDR1 LNHDA, CDR2 SQIVND (reference sequence). The V and J ends lost 1 base and 2 bases, in that order; junction bases with no gene match: 12. The CDR3 has 19 amino acids. The CDR3, as DNA: TGTGCCAGTAGTATAGGGTTATGGACAGGGGACAATACCTACAATGAGCAGTTCTTC. It specifies CASSIGLWTGDNTYNEQFF.

The chain uses TRBV11-2 and TRBJ1-1; D gene ambiguous. Germline V CDR1 and CDR2: SGHAT, FQNNGV. V was clipped by 0 bases and J by 6 bases, with 11 bases between them. CDR3 size: 14 residues. The CDR3 spells CASSLESWQPEAFF. The CDR3 DNA reads TGTGCCAGCAGCTTAGAAAGTTGGCAACCTGAAGCTTTCTTT.

The V call is TRBV7-2, the J call TRBJ2-1; TRBD2 agrees at 8 bases. There are 14 residues in the CDR3. Trimming at V came to 6 bases and at J to 9 bases, leaving 10 bases not matched to a gene. CDR1 and CDR2 (germline): SGHTA, FQGNSA. CDR3 DNA: TGTGCCAGCAGGACTGCGGGGGGCAAGGTTGAGCAGTTCTTC. Protein sequence: CASRTAGGKVEQFF.

This chain uses TRBV28 with TRBJ1-3, with D perhaps TRBD1 (6 bases). The CDR3 is made up of 14 amino acids. The germline V and J ends were trimmed by 6 bases and 3 bases, with 12 bases remaining between them. Germline loops: CDR1 MDHEN, CDR2 SYDVKM. The CDR3, as DNA: TGTGCCAGCAGGTCAGGGGTCGGTGGAAACACCATATATTTT. This codes for CASRSGVGGNTIYF.

The CDR3 protein is CASSLGSGNTIYF. CDR3 nucleotide sequence: TGCGCCAGCAGCTTGGGGAGCGGAAACACCATATATTTT. The J gene is TRBJ1-3, the V gene TRBV5-1, with unresolved D. The length of the CDR3 is 13 residues. Looked up from germline, CDR1 is SGHRS and CDR2 is YFSETQ. V dropped 0 bases and J dropped 4 bases, with 5 bases sitting between them.

CDR3 bases: TGTGCCAGTAGTCGAGGGGGAGGCACCGGGGAGCTGTTTTTT. This codes for CASSRGGGTGELFF. The gene calls are TRBV19 and TRBJ2-2; possibly TRBD1 or TRBD2 for D (6 bases each). The CDR3 sequence is 14 residues long. Deletions cut 5 bases from V and 4 bases from J, with 11 bases between. Germline-derived CDR1 and CDR2 are LNHDA and SQIVND (reference sequence). The whole variable domain, filled in from reference TRBV19 and TRBJ2-2, reads DGGITQSPKYLFRKEGQNVTLSCEQNLNHDAMYWYRQDPGQGLRLIYYSQIVNDFQKGDIAEGYSVSREKKESFPLTVTSAQKNPTAFYLCASSRGGGTGELFFGEGSRLTVL.

The V and J genes are TRBV6-6 and TRBJ1-2; the D is unclear. V was pared by 6 bases and J by 1 base, with 9 bases between. The CDR3 runs 13 residues. The germline gives CDR1 MNHNY, CDR2 SVGAGI (reference sequence). The CDR3 region has the DNA TGTGCCAGCAGGCCGGGGATTAACTATGGCTACACCTTC. Protein product: CASRPGINYGYTF.

This rearrangement joins TRBV9 to TRBJ2-7; D uncertain. Germline V gene data show CDR1 as SGDLS and CDR2 as YYNGEE. V lost 1 base and J 7 bases, leaving 15 bases between the germline ends. The CDR3 sequence is 14 residues long. The CDR3 nucleotides are TGTGCCAGCAGCGTAAGGCCAGCTCCTACGGAGCAGTACTTC. Protein sequence: CASSVRPAPTEQYF.

This rearrangement joins TRBV6-5 to TRBJ2-2; no clear D gene. Trimming removed 5 bases at V and 4 bases at J, with 11 bases between. The germline gives CDR1 MNHEY, CDR2 SVGAGI. The CDR3 totals 14 residues. This CDR3 is CASSPFLSTGELFF. CDR3 DNA sequence: TGTGCCAGCAGTCCCTTCCTATCCACCGGGGAGCTGTTTTTT.

The chain links TRBV10-3 to TRBJ2-5; 7 bases are shared with TRBD1. CDR1 and CDR2 from the germline V gene are ENHRY and SYGVKD. The CDR3 covers 15 residues. V dropped 7 bases and J dropped 4; count of bases not matched to a gene: 12. CDR3 residues: CAITRDGTARETQYF. The CDR3 nucleotides read TGTGCCATCACCCGGGACGGGACAGCTAGAGAGACCCAGTACTTC.

The chain joins TRBV7-2 to TRBJ2-7; D may be TRBD1 or TRBD2 (7 bases each). Germline V gene sequence: CDR1 SGHTA, CDR2 FQGNSA. Trimming took 5 bases from V and 3 from J, leaving 14 bases between them. This CDR3 region has 14 residues. CDR3 sequence: CASSSGTAGYEQYF. In DNA form, the CDR3 reads TGTGCCAGCAGCAGCGGGACAGCGGGCTACGAGCAGTACTTC.

The V gene is TRBV6-1, the J gene TRBJ1-2; D might be TRBD1 (5 bases). The V gene's germline CDR1 is MNHNS and CDR2 SASEGT. The CDR3 is made up of 15 amino acids. Trimming took 4 bases from V and 2 from J, leaving 14 bases between them. The DNA for the CDR3 is TGTGCCAGCAGTGGCCGGTGGCAGGGCAACTATGGCTACACCTTC. It translates to CASSGRWQGNYGYTF.

The genes are TRBV6-6 and TRBJ1-1; the D gene is possibly TRBD1 (5 bases). The germline V gene has CDR1 MNHNY and CDR2 SVGAGI (reference sequence). The ends were cut back, 7 bases at V and 1 base at J, with 7 bases in the middle. The CDR3 consists of 12 residues. The CDR3, as DNA: TGTGCCAGCAACGACAGGAACACTGAAGCTTTCTTT. This translates into CASNDRNTEAFF.

The rearrangement links TRBV7-3 to TRBJ2-1; 8 bases are a match to TRBD1. CDR1 is SGHTA and CDR2 is FQGTGA in the germline V gene. Germline trimming cut 5 bases from V and 12 bases from J; bases unmatched to any gene: 3. The CDR3 consists of 11 residues. CDR3 in amino acids: CASSRGTGQFF. Written as DNA, the CDR3 is TGTGCCAGCAGCCGAGGGACAGGGCAGTTCTTC.

Turning to this clone: The sample carries other DNA sequences with the same CDR3. V gene TRBV27 combines with J gene TRBJ2-1; D possibly matches TRBD1 or TRBD2 (6 bases each). The CDR3 is 16 amino acids. The V gene's germline CDR1 is MNHEY and CDR2 SMNVEV (reference sequence). V lost 5 bases and J 2 bases, leaving 16 bases between the germline ends. This CDR3 is CASSTGAGVAYNEQFF. The DNA of the CDR3 is TGTGCCAGCAGTACGGGGGCAGGGGTGGCCTACAATGAGCAGTTCTTC.